This passage covers 23 T cell receptor beta chains from one sample sequenced in a study of CD8+CD57+ T cells in acquired aplastic anemia (dated by TCRdb to the late 2010s). TCRdb lists the instrument as Illumina HiSeq 2000. Genomic DNA served as template for TCR beta VDJ combination and CDR3 sequence profiling. Through fastp at Q25 and MiXCR, TCRdb rebuilt clones from the public reads, retaining in-frame beta chains. Rows matching on CDR3 protein sequence are summarized as one entry with the most common DNA and genes. The sample data list 400,000 to 500,000 distinct CDR3 sequences, and 65% to 80% of these were observed just once. The ten biggest clones cover around 4% of the sample. The sample consisted of sorted CD4+, CD8+, or CD8+CD57+ T cells (not recorded which) from PBMCs. These TCRs come from a human donor in good health, serving as a control.

In the case of this clonotype: Germline is not matched at one junction end, which may reflect a read error. The J gene is TRBJ2-7, the V gene TRBV7-2; no clear D gene. This CDR3 has 12 amino acids. Germline assignment: CDR1 SGHTA and CDR2 FQGNSA. DNA for the CDR3: TGTGCCAGCAGCTTGAACTCCTACGACCAGTACTTC. It yields the protein CASSLNSYDQYF.

This clonotype was recorded once. The V and J genes are TRBV7-3 and TRBJ2-1; tentative D call: TRBD2 (5 bases). The CDR3 has 15 residues. Germline V lookup: CDR1 SGHTA, CDR2 FQGTGA. Trimming took off 6 bases at V and 16 bases at J, with 28 bases between the two ends. The CDR3 DNA sequence: TGTGCCAGCAGGACTACAACCACCGCCTACAATGAGCTTTTCTTC. It specifies CASRTTTTAYNELFF.

The chain links TRBV20-1 to TRBJ2-7; D may be TRBD1 or TRBD2 (6 bases each). Germline-derived CDR1 and CDR2 are DFQATT and SNEGSKA (reference sequence). The CDR3 loop spans 12 amino acids. Trimming left V 6 bases short and J 11 bases short, with 20 bases between. In DNA form, the CDR3 reads TGCAGTGCAACACGGGGGCCTCCCTACGAGTACTTC. The encoded protein is CSATRGPPYEYF.

The chain combines TRBV15 with TRBJ2-7, with D perhaps matching TRBD1 (6 bases). Trimming shortened V by 2 bases and J by 5 bases, and 13 bases separated the two germline ends. The germline CDR1 and CDR2 sequences are LNHNV and YYDKDF (reference sequence). This CDR3 has 14 amino acids. The CDR3 DNA reads as TGTGCCACCAGCAGAACGGGACAATCCCACGAGCAGTACTTC. This translates into CATSRTGQSHEQYF. The whole variable domain, filled in from reference TRBV15 and TRBJ2-7, reads DAMVIQNPRYQVTQFGKPVTLSCSQTLNHNVMYWYQQKSSQAPKLLFHYYDKDFNNEADTPDNFQSRRPNTSFCFLDIRSPGLGDTAMYLCATSRTGQSHEQYFGPGTRLTVT.

This clonotype was observed at least ten times. V usage is TRBV20-1 and J usage is TRBJ2-1, with TRBD2 matching over 10 bases. CDR3 length equals 14 residues. V trimming: 6 bases; J trimming: 2 bases; junction bases outside the gene matches: 4. Germline values: CDR1 DFQATT, CDR2 SNEGSKA (reference sequence). Here the CDR3 reads CSARSGGAYNEQFF. As DNA, the CDR3 is TGCAGTGCCAGAAGCGGGGGGGCCTACAATGAGCAGTTCTTC.

The gene calls are TRBV7-3 and TRBJ2-5, with TRBD2 as a possible D gene (7 bases). V dropped 3 bases and J dropped 2 bases, with 13 bases sitting between them. This CDR3 spans 15 amino acids. Looked up from germline, CDR1 is SGHTA and CDR2 is FQGTGA. The CDR3 coding sequence is TGTGCCAGCAGCTTGCTAGGGGGGGGACAAGAGACCCAGTACTTC. This codes for CASSLLGGGQETQYF.

The rearrangement links TRBV9 to TRBJ2-3; 7 bases match TRBD1. Per the germline V gene, CDR1 is SGDLS and CDR2 is YYNGEE. This CDR3 comprises 15 residues. V shed 0 bases, J shed 12 bases, and the junction held 13 bases outside the gene matches. Here the CDR3 DNA reads TGTGCCAGCAGCGTAGGACAGGGTTATTCACCCCCCCAGTATTTT. This translates into CASSVGQGYSPPQYF.

A remark on this clonotype: The limits of the CDR3 on the DNA are not certain, so only TCRdb's listed CDR3 is given. V and J are TRBV7-2 and TRBJ2-2. The CDR3 spans 15 residues, counting both ends. Germline values: CDR1 SGHTA, CDR2 FQGNSA. The CDR3 reads CASSLQGYSYTFGFF.

This clonotype was counted once. This sequence joins TRBV7-2 and TRBJ1-4; D call uncertain. V was cut by 6 bases and J by 14 bases, with 28 bases left in between. Germline V gives CDR1 SGHTA, CDR2 FQGNSA. This CDR3 is 16 amino acids long. CDR3 in DNA: TGTGCCAGCAGAAATAGCGCGGGAAGAGGGTATCTCACTCTGTTTTTT. It specifies CASRNSAGRGYLTLFF.

This clonotype was recorded at least ten times. The CDR3 nucleotides are TGTGCCAGCAGCCAAGGGACAGGCGATTATCAGCCCCAGCATTTT. Protein sequence: CASSQGTGDYQPQHF. V and J are TRBV3-1 and TRBJ1-5; 7 bases agree with TRBD1. The CDR3 runs 15 residues. Trimming took 1 base from V and 5 from J; bases not matched to a gene: 5. Germline-derived CDR1 and CDR2 are LGHDT and YNNKEL (reference sequence). The whole variable domain, filled in from reference TRBV3-1 and TRBJ1-5, reads DTAVSQTPKYLVTQMGNDKSIKCEQNLGHDTMYWYKQDSKKFLKIMFSYNNKELIINETVPNRFSPKSPDKAHLNLHINSLELGDSAVYFCASSQGTGDYQPQHFGDGTRLSIL.

This clonotype was seen repeatedly, ten times or more. J is TRBJ1-1 and V is TRBV20-1; tentatively, D is TRBD1 (6 bases). Germline V gene sequence: CDR1 DFQATT, CDR2 SNEGSKA (reference sequence). V was cut by 3 bases and J by 9 bases, with 14 bases left in between. The CDR3 consists of 12 residues. CDR3 DNA: TGCAGTGCTAGTTCCAGGGGAAGGCAAGCTTTCTTT. As protein: CSASSRGRQAFF.

This clonotype was counted at least ten times. V and J are TRBV12-3 or TRBV12-4 and TRBJ1-2; D ambiguous. The germline V and J ends were trimmed by 5 bases and 0 bases, with 7 bases remaining between them. The CDR3 spans 13 residues. The chain's CDR3 is CASSPFPNYGYTF. CDR3 bases: TGTGCCAGCAGTCCCTTTCCTAACTATGGCTACACCTTC.

This clonotype has more than one count but fewer than ten. Here the CDR3 DNA reads TGTGCCAGCAGTTTGACAAGGAACACCGGGGAGCTGTTTTTT. Protein product: CASSLTRNTGELFF. The chain carries TRBV12-3 or TRBV12-4 and TRBJ2-2; unclear D gene. V lost 3 bases and J lost 1, with 6 bases in between. This CDR3 has 14 residues.

This CDR3 is CASSKQGYGYTF. The CDR3 DNA follows: TGTGCCAGTAGTAAACAGGGGTATGGCTACACCTTC. This sequence joins TRBV19 and TRBJ1-2; 7 nucleotides match TRBD1. This CDR3 is 12 amino acids long. V shed 4 bases and J 5 bases; nucleotides not matched to a gene: 1. The germline gives CDR1 LNHDA, CDR2 SQIVND (reference sequence).

This clonotype was observed a handful of times. One end of the junction does not line up with germline, which may come from a read error. The chain recombines TRBV10-2 with TRBJ1-5, with 10 bases that match TRBD1. Germline V lookup: CDR1 WSHSY, CDR2 SAAADI. CDR3 length equals 14 residues. The DNA for the CDR3 is TGCGCCAGCAGTAAGACAGGGGGCAATCAGCCCCAGCGTTTT. This sequence encodes CASSKTGGNQPQRF.

The chain uses TRBV20-1 and TRBJ2-7; D is perhaps TRBD1 (6 bases). Trimming took off 7 bases at V and 3 bases at J, with 19 bases between the two ends. This CDR3 is built from 14 residues. The V gene's germline CDR1 is DFQATT and CDR2 SNEGSKA (reference sequence). The CDR3 region has the DNA TGCAGTGTTTTGGGATTCGAGGGGGACTACGAGCAGTACTTC. Translated, it gives CSVLGFEGDYEQYF.

This chain joins TRBV7-3 and TRBJ2-3; TRBD2 matches at 7 bases. With V trimmed by 2 bases and J by 14 bases, 13 bases remained unmatched. The CDR3 runs 14 residues. The V gene's germline CDR1 is SGHTA and CDR2 FQGTGA. CDR3 region: CASSLAGDTDTLYF. CDR3 sequence (DNA): TGTGCCAGCAGCTTAGCGGGGGATACCGATACGTTGTATTTT.

This clonotype was seen at least ten times. CDR3 region: CASSQRDHEQYF. The CDR3 bases are TGTGCCAGTAGTCAGAGGGACCACGAGCAGTACTTC. The chain employs TRBV19 and TRBJ2-7; perhaps D is TRBD1 or TRBD2 (5 bases each). The CDR3 spans 12 residues. V lost 5 bases and J lost 5, with 10 bases in between. CDR1 LNHDA and CDR2 SQIVND come from the germline V gene (reference sequence).

Only one count was recorded for this clonotype. The chain carries TRBV12-3 or TRBV12-4 and TRBJ1-1; 8 bases are shared with TRBD1. V dropped 6 bases and J dropped 6; count of bases not matched to a gene: 12. The CDR3 extends over 15 amino acids. CDR3 sequence: CASSLTGGGSAEAFF. CDR3 nucleotides: TGTGCCAGCAGCCTAACAGGGGGTGGATCGGCTGAAGCTTTCTTT.

This chain joins TRBV7-8 and TRBJ2-3; the match to TRBD2 covers 7 bases. The CDR3 has 17 residues. With 8 bases clipped from V and 1 base from J, the junction kept 15 bases outside the gene matches. Germline V gene sequence: CDR1 SGHVS, CDR2 FQNEAQ. CDR3 residues: CASCPARTSGGTDTQYF. The CDR3 bases are TGTGCCAGCTGCCCCGCCCGGACCAGCGGGGGCACAGATACGCAGTATTTT.

This chain joins TRBV4-1 and TRBJ1-2; D remains unclear. This CDR3 contains 12 residues. Between the trimmed V and J ends, which lost 2 bases and 8 bases, there was a span of 9 bases. Looked up from germline, CDR1 is MGHRA and CDR2 is YSYEKL. The CDR3 sequence is CASSQISGGYTF. CDR3 bases: TGCGCCAGCAGCCAAATTTCCGGCGGCTACACCTTC.

This clonotype was counted ten times or more. The rearrangement uses TRBV19 and TRBJ2-5; D not certain. V was trimmed by 1 base and J by 2 bases, leaving 11 bases between them. Germline V CDR1 and CDR2: LNHDA, SQIVND (reference sequence). The CDR3 length is 15 residues. CDR3 nucleotides: TGTGCCAGTAGTATAGTACAGTCAAAGCAAGAGACCCAGTACTTC. Amino acids: CASSIVQSKQETQYF.

V and J are TRBV10-3 and TRBJ1-5; tentatively, D is TRBD1 (5 bases). Germline-derived CDR1 and CDR2 are ENHRY and SYGVKD. This CDR3 contains 12 residues. V lost 7 bases to trimming and J lost 6 bases, with 10 bases between them. The CDR3 is CAIKQEGQPQHF. CDR3 DNA: TGTGCCATCAAACAGGAGGGTCAGCCCCAGCATTTT.